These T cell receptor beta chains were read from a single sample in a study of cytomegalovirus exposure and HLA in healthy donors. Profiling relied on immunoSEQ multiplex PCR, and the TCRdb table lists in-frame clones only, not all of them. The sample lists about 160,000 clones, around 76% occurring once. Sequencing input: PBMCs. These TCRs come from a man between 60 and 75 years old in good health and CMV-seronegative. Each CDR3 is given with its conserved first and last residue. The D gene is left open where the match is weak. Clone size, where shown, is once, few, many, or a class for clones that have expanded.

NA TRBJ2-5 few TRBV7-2 TGTGCCAGCAGCTTCGGGGGTCTCGTGACCCAGTACTTC CASSFGGLVTQYF
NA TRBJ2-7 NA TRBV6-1 TGTGCCAGCAGTGAAGCGGCAGGGTCCCCCTACGAGCAGTACTTC CASSEAAGSPYEQYF
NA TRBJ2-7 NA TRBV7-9 TGTTCCAGCAGCCCTTCTACGGGTGGAGGGACCTACGAGCAGTACTTC CSSSPSTGGGTYEQYF
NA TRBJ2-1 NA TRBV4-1 TGCGCCAGCAGCCAAGGGGGACTTGTCAATGAGCAGTTCTTC CASSQGGLVNEQFF
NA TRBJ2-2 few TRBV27 TGTGCCACCCAAGGAGAACCGGACACCGGGGAGCTGTTTTTT CATQGEPDTGELFF
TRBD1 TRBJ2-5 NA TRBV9 TGTGCCAGCAGCGACCGCCGGGACAGCCAAGAGACCCAGTACTTC CASSDRRDSQETQYF
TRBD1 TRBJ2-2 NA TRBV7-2 TGTGCCAGCAGCTTGTATCCCGGGACAGGGGACTTCACCGGGGAGCTGTTTTTT CASSLYPGTGDFTGELFF
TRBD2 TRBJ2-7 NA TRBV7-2 TGTGCCAGCAGCTTATTCGGGCTTCTAGCGGGGGCCTCCTACGAGCAGTACTTC CASSLFGLLAGASYEQYF
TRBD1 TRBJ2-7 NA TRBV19 TGTGCCAGTAGGATTACCGGGACAGCAGCCTACGAGCAGTACTTC CASRITGTAAYEQYF
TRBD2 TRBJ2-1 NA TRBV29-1 TGCAGCGTGGGTAGACTAGCGGGGGCTATTGGTGAGCAGTTCTTC CSVGRLAGAIGEQFF
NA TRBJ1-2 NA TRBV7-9 TGTTCCAGCAGCTTAGAGGGACACTCTAACTATGGCTACACCTTC CSSSLEGHSNYGYTF
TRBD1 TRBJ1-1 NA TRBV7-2 TGTGCCAGCAGCTTCTACAGGGGGCTCGCTTTCTTT CASSFYRGLAFF
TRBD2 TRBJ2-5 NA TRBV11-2 TGTGCCAGCAGCCAAAGTTGGACTAGCGGGATTCAAGAGACCCAGTACTTC CASSQSWTSGIQETQYF
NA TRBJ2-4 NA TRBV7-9 TGTTCCAGCAGCACTACTTGGGACACCCTGGTTGGCATTCAGTACTTC CSSSTTWDTLVGIQYF
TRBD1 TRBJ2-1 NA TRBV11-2 TGTGCCAGCAGCTTAGGTTCAGGACAGGACCATAATGAGCAGTTCTTC CASSLGSGQDHNEQFF
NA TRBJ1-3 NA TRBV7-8 TGTGCCAGCAGCGCGGGGCCAGGGCAGGAGGTGGACTCTGGAAACACCATATATTTT CASSAGPGQEVDSGNTIYF
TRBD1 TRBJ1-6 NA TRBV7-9 TGTGCCAGCAGCAAAGGGACAGGGGGCCCAAGCTCCTATAATTCACCCCTCCACTTT CASSKGTGGPSSYNSPLHF
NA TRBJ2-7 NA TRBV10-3 TGTGCCATCAGATCCCAGGGAGGCAGACACGAGCAGTACTTC CAIRSQGGRHEQYF
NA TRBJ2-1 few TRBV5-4 TGTGCCAGCAGCTTGGAACTAGCACACAATGAGCAGTTCTTC CASSLELAHNEQFF
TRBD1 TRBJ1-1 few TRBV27 TGTGCCAGCAGGGACAGGTACACTGAAGCTTTCTTT CASRDRYTEAFF
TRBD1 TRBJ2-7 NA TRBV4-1 TGCGCCAGCAGCCAAGATTATCGGACAGGGGGTGGGGAGCAGTACTTC CASSQDYRTGGGEQYF
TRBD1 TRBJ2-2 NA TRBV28 TGTGCCAGCAGTTTAACGACAGGGAAAGAAATAAACACCGGGGAGCTGTTTTTT CASSLTTGKEINTGELFF
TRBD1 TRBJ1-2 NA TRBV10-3 TGTGCCATCAGTGAGTCGAGGACAGGGTTCTACTATGGCTACACCTTC CAISESRTGFYYGYTF
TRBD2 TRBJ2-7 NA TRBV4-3 TGCGCCAGCAGCCAAGAGTCCGGGACTAGCGGTATACTTAGCTCCTACGAGCAGTACTTC CASSQESGTSGILSSYEQYF
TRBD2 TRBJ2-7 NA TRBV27 TGTGCCAGCAGTCCGGGGGGTGGGTACGAGCAGTACTTC CASSPGGGYEQYF
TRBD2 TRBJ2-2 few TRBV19 TGTGCCAGTAGTCCCCTAGCGGGGGCCGGGGAGCTGTTTTTT CASSPLAGAGELFF
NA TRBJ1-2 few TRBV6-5 TGTGCCAGCAGGAAAGGGGTCCCTAACTATGGCTACACCTTC CASRKGVPNYGYTF
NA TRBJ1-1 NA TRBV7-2 TGTGCCAGCAGCTTAGGGCGGCCTATGAACACTGAAGCTTTCTTT CASSLGRPMNTEAFF
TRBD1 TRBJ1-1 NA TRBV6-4 TGTGCCAGCAGTTCAGCCCCTTCAAAGACAGGGATGAACACTGAAGCTTTCTTT CASSSAPSKTGMNTEAFF
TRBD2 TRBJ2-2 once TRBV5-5 TGTGCCACAAGAGGGCTAGCGGGCCTAAGGACCGGGGAGCTGTTTTTT CATRGLAGLRTGELFF
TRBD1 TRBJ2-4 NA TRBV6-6 TGTGCCAGCAGTTTATACCCGGGACAGGGGAGGTACTTC CASSLYPGQGRYF
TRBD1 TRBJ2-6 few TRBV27 TGTGCCAGCAGTCTCCGGGACAGGGGCCCTGGGGCCAACGTCCTGACTTTC CASSLRDRGPGANVLTF
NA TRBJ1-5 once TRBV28 TGTGCCAGCAGTCATGGAGGGAGCAATCAGCCCCAGCATTTT CASSHGGSNQPQHF
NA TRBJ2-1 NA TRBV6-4 TGTGCCAGCAGTAGACTAGGCGGACACAATGAGCAGTTCTTC CASSRLGGHNEQFF
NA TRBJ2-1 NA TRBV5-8 TGTGCCAGCAGCACCCGGACTCTCTGGCGGTTCTTC CASSTRTLWRFF
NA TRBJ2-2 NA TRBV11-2 TGTGCCAGCAGCCTAGGGAGATCCGGGGAGCTGTTTTTT CASSLGRSGELFF
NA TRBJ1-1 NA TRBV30 TGTGCCTGGAGCCCTTACACTGAAGCTTTCTTT CAWSPYTEAFF